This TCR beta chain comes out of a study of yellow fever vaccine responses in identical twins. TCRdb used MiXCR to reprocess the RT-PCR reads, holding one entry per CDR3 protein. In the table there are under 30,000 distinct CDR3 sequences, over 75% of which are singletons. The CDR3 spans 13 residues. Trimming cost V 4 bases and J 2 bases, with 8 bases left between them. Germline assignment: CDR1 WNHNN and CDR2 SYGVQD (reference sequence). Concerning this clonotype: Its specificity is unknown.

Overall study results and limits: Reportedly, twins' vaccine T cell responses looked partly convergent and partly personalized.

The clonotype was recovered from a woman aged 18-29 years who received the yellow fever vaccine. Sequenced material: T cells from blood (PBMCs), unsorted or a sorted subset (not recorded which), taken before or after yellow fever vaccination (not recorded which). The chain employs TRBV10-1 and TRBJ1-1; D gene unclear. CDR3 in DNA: TGCGCCAGCAGTGCCACAGAAAACACTGAAGCTTTCTTT. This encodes CASSATENTEAFF.